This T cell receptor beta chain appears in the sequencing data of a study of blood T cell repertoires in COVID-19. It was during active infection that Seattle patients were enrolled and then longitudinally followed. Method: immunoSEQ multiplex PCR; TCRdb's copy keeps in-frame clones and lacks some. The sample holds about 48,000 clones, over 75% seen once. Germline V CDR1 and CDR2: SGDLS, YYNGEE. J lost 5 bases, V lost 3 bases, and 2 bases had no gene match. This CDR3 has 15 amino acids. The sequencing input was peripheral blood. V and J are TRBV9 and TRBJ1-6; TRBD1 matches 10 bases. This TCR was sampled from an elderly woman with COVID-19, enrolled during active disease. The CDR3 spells CASSATGGDNSPLHF. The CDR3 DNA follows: TGTGCCAGCAGCGCGACAGGGGGCGATAATTCACCCCTCCACTTT.